The entry that follows covers one TCR beta chain sequence. The CDR3 sequence is 14 residues long. V was trimmed by 2 bases and J by 5 bases, leaving 7 bases between them. The sample is drawn from a study of tumor-infiltrating lymphocytes in primary liver carcinoma. As for the study in general: The patients had histopathologically diagnosed primary liver carcinoma, and their disease was treated by surgical resection.

A constant-region primer served to make TCR beta cDNA from roughly 480 ng total RNA. The TCR beta library was amplified through three nested multiplex PCR rounds in a modified ARM-PCR procedure. Each of the first two PCR rounds ran approximately 11 cycles with TRBV1-TRBV30 forward and C-beta reverse primers. TCRdb analysed the multiplex PCR reads with MiXCR anew, one entry per CDR3 protein. Of approximately 340,000 distinct CDR3 sequences listed, roughly 61% are singletons. Germline DNA was also extracted, and blood RNA was taken from unsorted whole blood. Treatment-naive at the time, the patients had chronic HBV infection.

The sequencing input was peripheral blood. The chain combines TRBV12-3 or TRBV12-4 with TRBJ1-6; D gene uncertain. The origin of this receptor is a man aged 40-55 years with primary liver carcinoma and hepatitis B virus infection. CDR3: CASSLRQNNSPLHF. The CDR3 nucleotides are TGTGCCAGCAGTTTAAGGCAGAATAATTCACCCCTCCACTTT.